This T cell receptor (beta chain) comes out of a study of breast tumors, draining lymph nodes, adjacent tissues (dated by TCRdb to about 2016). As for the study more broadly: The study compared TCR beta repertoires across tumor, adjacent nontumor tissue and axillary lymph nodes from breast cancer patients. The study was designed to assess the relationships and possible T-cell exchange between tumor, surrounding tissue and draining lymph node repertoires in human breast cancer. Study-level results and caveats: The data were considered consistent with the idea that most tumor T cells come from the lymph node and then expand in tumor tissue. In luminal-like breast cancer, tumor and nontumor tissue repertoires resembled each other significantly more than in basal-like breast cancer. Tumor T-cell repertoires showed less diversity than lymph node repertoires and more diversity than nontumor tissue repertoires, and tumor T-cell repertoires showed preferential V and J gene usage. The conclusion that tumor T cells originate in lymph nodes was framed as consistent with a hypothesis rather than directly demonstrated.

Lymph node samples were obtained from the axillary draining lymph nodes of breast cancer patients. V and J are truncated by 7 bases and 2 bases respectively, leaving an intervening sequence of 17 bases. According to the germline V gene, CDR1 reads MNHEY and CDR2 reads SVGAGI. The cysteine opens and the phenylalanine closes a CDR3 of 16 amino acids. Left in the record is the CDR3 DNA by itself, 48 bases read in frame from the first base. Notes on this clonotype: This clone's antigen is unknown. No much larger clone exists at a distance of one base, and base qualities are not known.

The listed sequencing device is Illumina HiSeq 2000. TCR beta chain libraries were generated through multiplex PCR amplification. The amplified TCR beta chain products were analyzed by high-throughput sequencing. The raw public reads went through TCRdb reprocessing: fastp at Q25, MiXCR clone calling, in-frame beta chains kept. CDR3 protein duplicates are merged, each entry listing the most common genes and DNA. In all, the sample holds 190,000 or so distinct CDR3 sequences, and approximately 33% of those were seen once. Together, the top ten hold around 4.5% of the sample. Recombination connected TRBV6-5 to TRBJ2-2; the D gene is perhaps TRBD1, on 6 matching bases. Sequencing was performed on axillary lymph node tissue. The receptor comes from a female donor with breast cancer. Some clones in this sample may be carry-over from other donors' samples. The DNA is TGTGCCAGCAACCCCAGGCGGACAGCCAACACCGGGGAGCTGTTTTTT. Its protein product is CASNPRRTANTGELFF.